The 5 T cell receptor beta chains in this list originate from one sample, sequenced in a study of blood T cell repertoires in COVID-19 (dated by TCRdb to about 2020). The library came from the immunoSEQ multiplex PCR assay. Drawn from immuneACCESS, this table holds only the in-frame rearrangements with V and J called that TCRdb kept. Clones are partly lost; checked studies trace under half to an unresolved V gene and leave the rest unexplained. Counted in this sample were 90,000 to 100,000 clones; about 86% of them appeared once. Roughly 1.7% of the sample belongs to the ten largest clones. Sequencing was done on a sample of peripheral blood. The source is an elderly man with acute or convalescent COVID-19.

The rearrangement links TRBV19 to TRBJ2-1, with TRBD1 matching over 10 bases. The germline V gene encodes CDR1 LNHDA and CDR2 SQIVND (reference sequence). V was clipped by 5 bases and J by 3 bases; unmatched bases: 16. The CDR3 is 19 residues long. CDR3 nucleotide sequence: TGTGCCAGTAGTCCTCCCCGGGACAGGGGTTATCCATACTACAATGAGCAGTTCTTC. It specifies CASSPPRDRGYPYYNEQFF. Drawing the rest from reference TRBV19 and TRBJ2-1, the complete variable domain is DGGITQSPKYLFRKEGQNVTLSCEQNLNHDAMYWYRQDPGQGLRLIYYSQIVNDFQKGDIAEGYSVSREKKESFPLTVTSAQKNPTAFYLCASSPPRDRGYPYYNEQFFGPGTRLTVL.

Here the CDR3 reads CASSLTGSKTQYF. CDR3 nucleotide sequence: TGTGCCAGCAGCCTAACGGGGTCGAAGACCCAGTACTTC. The rearrangement joins TRBV7-2 to TRBJ2-5; D perhaps matches TRBD2 (5 bases). V was trimmed by 5 bases and J by 6 bases, leaving 13 bases between them. Germline V CDR1 and CDR2: SGHTA, FQGNSA. The CDR3 totals 13 residues. Filled out from reference TRBV7-2 and TRBJ2-5, the complete variable domain reads GAGVSQSPSNKVTEKGKDVELRCDPISGHTALYWYRQSLGQGLEFLIYFQGNSAPDKSGLPSDRFSAERTGGSVSTLTIQRTQQEDSAVYLCASSLTGSKTQYFGPGTRLLVL.

The CDR3 DNA reads as TGTGCCAGCAACCCTGGGACAGGGGCTAATGAAAAACTGTTTTTT. It is translated as CASNPGTGANEKLFF. The chain employs TRBV6-5 and TRBJ1-4; 10 nucleotides match TRBD1. After removal of 7 bases from V and 3 bases from J, the junction contained 5 bases not matched to a gene. CDR1 is MNHEY and CDR2 is SVGAGI in the germline V gene. This CDR3 comprises 15 residues.

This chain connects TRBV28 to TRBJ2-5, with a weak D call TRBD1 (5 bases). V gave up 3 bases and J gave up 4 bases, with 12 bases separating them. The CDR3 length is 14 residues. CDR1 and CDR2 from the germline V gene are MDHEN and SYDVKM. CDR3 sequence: CASSFQGGRETQYF. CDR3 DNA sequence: TGTGCCAGCAGTTTCCAGGGTGGGCGAGAGACCCAGTACTTC.

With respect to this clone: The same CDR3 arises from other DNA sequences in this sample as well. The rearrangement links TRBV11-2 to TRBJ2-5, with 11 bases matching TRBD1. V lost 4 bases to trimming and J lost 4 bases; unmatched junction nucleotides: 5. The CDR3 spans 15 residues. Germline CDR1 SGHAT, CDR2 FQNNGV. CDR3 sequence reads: CASSSRDRGVETQYF. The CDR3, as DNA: TGTGCCAGCAGCTCCCGGGACAGGGGGGTAGAGACCCAGTACTTC.